This TCR beta chain originates from a study of cytomegalovirus exposure and HLA in healthy donors. J was trimmed by 7 bases and V by 4 bases; bases with no gene match: 4. The CDR3 totals 15 residues. Germline V gives CDR1 LGHNA, CDR2 YNFKEQ. Vbeta (60) and Jbeta (13) primers were used in the PCR. Sequencing used immunoSEQ multiplex PCR; TCRdb keeps in-frame clones, though not all of them. The sample consists of roughly 130,000 clones, roughly 77% of them appearing once. With regard to this clone: Its antigen is unknown.

The study's findings and limits: Immune exposure data for these donors was limited to CMV serostatus. Indistinguishability led to the exclusion of some V segments, TRBV6-2 and TRBV6-3 included. Reports indicate that TCR beta sequences accurately predicted the HLA-A and HLA-B alleles of most subjects.

The sequenced sample was PBMCs. The receptor was derived from a female donor in good health and CMV-seronegative. The chain combines TRBV4-2 with TRBJ2-1; TRBD2 agrees at 13 bases. The CDR3 DNA sequence: TGTGCCAGCAGCCTACTAGCGGGGGGGTCAAATGAGCAGTTCTTC. Its protein is CASSLLAGGSNEQFF.